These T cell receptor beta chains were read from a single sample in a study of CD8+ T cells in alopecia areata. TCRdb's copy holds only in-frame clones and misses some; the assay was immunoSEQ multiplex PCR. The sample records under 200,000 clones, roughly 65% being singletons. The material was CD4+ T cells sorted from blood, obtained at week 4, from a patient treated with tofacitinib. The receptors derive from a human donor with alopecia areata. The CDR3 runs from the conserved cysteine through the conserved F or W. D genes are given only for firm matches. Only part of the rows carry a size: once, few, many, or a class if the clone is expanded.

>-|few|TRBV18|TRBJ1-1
TGTGCCAGCTCAGTGCAGGGAACTGAAGCTTTCTTT
CASSVQGTEAFF
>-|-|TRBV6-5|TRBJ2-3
TGTGCCAGCACCGTCGGGCCCCAAACAGATACGCAGTATTTT
CASTVGPQTDTQYF
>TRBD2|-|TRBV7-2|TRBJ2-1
TGTGCCAGCAGCCAGACAGGCGGGGGGGCCGCCAATGAGCAGTTCTTC
CASSQTGGGAANEQFF
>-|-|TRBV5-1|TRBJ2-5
TGCGCCAGCAGCTTGGTAGAATCCGCGGAGACCCAGTACTTC
CASSLVESAETQYF
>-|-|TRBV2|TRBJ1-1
TGTGCCAGCAGTGTCGGCCGGCAGAACACTGAAGCTTTCTTT
CASSVGRQNTEAFF
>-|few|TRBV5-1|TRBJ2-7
TGCGCCAGCAGCTTGGTGACAGGAGCAGACTACGAGCAGTACTTC
CASSLVTGADYEQYF
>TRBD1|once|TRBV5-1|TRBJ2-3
TGCGCCAGCAGCGCGAGACAGGGGGCGGATACGCAGTATTTT
CASSARQGADTQYF
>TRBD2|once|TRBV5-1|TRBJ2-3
TGCGCCAGCACCGGACTAGCGGCCCGCACAGATACGCAGTATTTT
CASTGLAARTDTQYF
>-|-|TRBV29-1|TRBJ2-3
TGCAGCGTTAGGAACGGCACAGATACGCAGTATTTT
CSVRNGTDTQYF
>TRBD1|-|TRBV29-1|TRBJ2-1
TGCAGCGTTGAAGTGACAGGGGGCTTCAACAATGAGCAGTTCTTC
CSVEVTGGFNNEQFF
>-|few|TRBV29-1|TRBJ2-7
TGCAGCGTTGGATTGTTCGGCCAAGGTCTGGAGCAGTACTTC
CSVGLFGQGLEQYF
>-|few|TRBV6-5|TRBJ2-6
TGTGCCAGCAGTCGCTTTGGGTCTGGGGCCAACGTCCTGACTTTC
CASSRFGSGANVLTF
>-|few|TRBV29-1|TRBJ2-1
TGCAGCCTAGTCTGGGGGGACAATGAGCAGTTCTTC
CSLVWGDNEQFF
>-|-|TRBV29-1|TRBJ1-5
TGCAGCGTTGGGGAAATGTTGGGTCAGCCCCAGCATTTT
CSVGEMLGQPQHF
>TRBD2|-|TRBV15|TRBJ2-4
TGTGCCACCAGCAGAGATAGTCGGCTAGCGGGGGGTATAGGCAAAAACATTCAGTACTTC
CATSRDSRLAGGIGKNIQYF
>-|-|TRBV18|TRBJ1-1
TGTGCCAGCTCACCTAGGGGCCGGGTAGGAGCTTTCTTT
CASSPRGRVGAFF
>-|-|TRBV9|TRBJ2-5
TGTGCCAGCAGCGTAGCGACAGTATCACAAGAGACCCAGTACTTC
CASSVATVSQETQYF
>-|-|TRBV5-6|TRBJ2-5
TGTGCCAGCAGCTTGAACCAAGAGACCCAGTACTTC
CASSLNQETQYF
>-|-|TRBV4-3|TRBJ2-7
TGCGCCAGCAGCCAAGAAGGTGCTCCTAGCTCCTACGAGCAGTACTTC
CASSQEGAPSSYEQYF
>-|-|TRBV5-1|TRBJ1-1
TGCGCCAGCAGCTTGGGCAGCAACACTGAAGCTTTCTTT
CASSLGSNTEAFF
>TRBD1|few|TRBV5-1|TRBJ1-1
TGCGCCAGCAGCTTGGAAGCAGGGGGAACTGAAGCTTTCTTT
CASSLEAGGTEAFF
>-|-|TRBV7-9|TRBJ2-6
TGTGCCAGCAGCTCTCAGGGGTCCTCTGGGGCCAACGTCCTGACTTTC
CASSSQGSSGANVLTF
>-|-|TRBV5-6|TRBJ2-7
TGTGCCAGCAGCTTGGGGCGGGTAATCGACGAGCAGTACTTC
CASSLGRVIDEQYF
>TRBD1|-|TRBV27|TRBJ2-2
TGTGCCAGCAGTTTCCTGGGACAGAGGACCGGGGAGCTGTTTTTT
CASSFLGQRTGELFF
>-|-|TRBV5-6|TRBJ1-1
TGTGCCAGCAGCTTGGATGGTGAAGCTTTCTTT
CASSLDGEAFF
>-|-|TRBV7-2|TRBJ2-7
TGTGCCAGCAGCTTTCGGACGGGAAGCTCCTACGAGCAGTACTTC
CASSFRTGSSYEQYF
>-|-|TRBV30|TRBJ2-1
TGTGCCTGGAACCTAGGGACACATCTCCGGGGTGAGCAGTTCTTC
CAWNLGTHLRGEQFF
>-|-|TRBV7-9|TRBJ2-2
TGTGCCAGCAGCCCGATGAGGGTCAGTAACACCGGGGAGCTGTTTTTT
CASSPMRVSNTGELFF